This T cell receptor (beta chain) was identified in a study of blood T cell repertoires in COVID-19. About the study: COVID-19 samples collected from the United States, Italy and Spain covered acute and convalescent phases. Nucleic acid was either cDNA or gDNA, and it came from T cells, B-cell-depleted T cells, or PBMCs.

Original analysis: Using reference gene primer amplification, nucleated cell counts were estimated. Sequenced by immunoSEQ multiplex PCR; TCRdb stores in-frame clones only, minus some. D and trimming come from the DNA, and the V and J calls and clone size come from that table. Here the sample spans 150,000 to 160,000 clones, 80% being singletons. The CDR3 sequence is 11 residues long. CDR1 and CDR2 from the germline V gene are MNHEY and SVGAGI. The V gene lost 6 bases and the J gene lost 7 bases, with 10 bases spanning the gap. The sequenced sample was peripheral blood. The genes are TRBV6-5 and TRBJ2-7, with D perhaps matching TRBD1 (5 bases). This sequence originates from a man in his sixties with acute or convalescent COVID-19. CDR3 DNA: TGTGCCAGCAGGGGGCGATGGGAGCAGTACTTC. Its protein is CASRGRWEQYF.